This TCR beta chain was sequenced for a study of blood T cells in healthy people across ages. Extracted total RNA amounted to at least 5.5 micrograms for each sample. CDR3 size: 15 residues. Worth noting for this clonotype: Antigen: not known.

A J-beta primer mix and a sample-barcoded 5' primer were used in a second PCR of roughly 6 to 11 cycles. TCRdb re-analysed the 5' RACE reads in MiXCR, keeping a single row per CDR3 protein. The table shows 1,300,000 or so distinct CDR3 sequences, with around 59% occurring only once. General study findings and limits: Among long-lived donors, naive CD4+ cells were more numerous and diversity higher than in aged donors.

This sequence joins TRBV21-1 and TRBJ2-1. TRBV21-1 is listed as a pseudogene. This TCR was sampled from a man younger than 35 in good health. The source material was blood. The chain's CDR3 is CASTKGELTYNEQFF. The CDR3 DNA reads as TGTGCCAGCACCAAGGGTGAGTTGACCTACAATGAGCAGTTCTTC.